These 2 T cell receptor beta chains share one sample of origin, sequenced in a study of patients and donors after allogeneic stem cell transplantation. MiXCR, applied by TCRdb to the RT-PCR reads, yields one record per CDR3 protein. The table lists 410,000 or so distinct CDR3 sequences, roughly 17% of them singletons, with less than 9.5% in the top ten. The sample consisted of blood, either unsorted or a sorted T cell fraction (not recorded which). The receptors derive from a human donor who was either an allogeneic HSCT recipient or a stem cell or donor lymphocyte infusion donor (not recorded which). It is not recorded whose cells these are; they may come from a transplant donor.

The genes are TRBV3-1 and TRBJ1-5; the D gene is possibly TRBD1 (6 bases). From germline, CDR1 is LGHDT and CDR2 YNNKEL (reference sequence). The V end lost 2 bases, the J end lost 4 bases, and 21 bases lay between the germline ends. This CDR3 comprises 18 residues. The CDR3 region is CASSQSASQGRRNQPQHF. CDR3 nucleotide sequence: TGTGCCAGCAGCCAAAGCGCCTCCCAGGGGAGGAGGAATCAGCCCCAGCATTTT. Together with reference TRBV3-1 and TRBJ1-5, the CDR3 gives the full variable domain: DTAVSQTPKYLVTQMGNDKSIKCEQNLGHDTMYWYKQDSKKFLKIMFSYNNKELIINETVPNRFSPKSPDKAHLNLHINSLELGDSAVYFCASSQSASQGRRNQPQHFGDGTRLSIL.

The chain combines TRBV6-1 with TRBJ1-5; D gene unclear. Trimming stripped 5 bases from V and 0 bases from J, with 17 bases between. This CDR3 has 17 residues. Per germline, CDR1 MNHNS and CDR2 SASEGT. CDR3 protein: CASSRGLQPNSNQPQHF. The CDR3 bases are TGTGCCAGCAGTCGAGGCCTTCAACCAAATAGCAATCAGCCCCAGCATTTT.